The source of this T cell receptor beta chain is a study of cytomegalovirus exposure and HLA in healthy donors. Study conclusions and caveats: Most TCR beta V segments were productive about 87% or about 30% of the time in an earlier analysis. Most TCR sequences were uncommon, yet certain public TCRs appeared in many donors.

The PCR had 60 Vbeta and 13 Jbeta primers. Profiled with immunoSEQ multiplex PCR; TCRdb holds only in-frame clones, not every one. The sample holds 90,000 to 150,000 clones; 65% to 75% are singletons and the top ten take 9.5% to 13%. Unrecorded immune exposure was likely among donors, who were nominally healthy when sampled. V dropped 5 bases and J dropped 0; count of bases not matched to a gene: 8. The CDR3 totals 17 residues. Germline CDR1 reads SGHTA; CDR2 reads FQGNSA. Of note for this clone: What it binds is unknown.

Sequencing was carried out using PBMCs. The TCR comes from a woman between 50 and 59 years old in good health and CMV-seropositive. The rearrangement links TRBV7-2 to TRBJ1-5, with 9 positions matching TRBD1. DNA of the CDR3: TGTGCCAGCAGCGTGACAGGGGGGAGTTATAGCAATCAGCCCCAGCATTTT. This translates into CASSVTGGSYSNQPQHF.